A single T cell receptor (beta chain) is shown here with its context. The data originate from a study of blood T cell repertoires in COVID-19. The repertoire was sequenced with immunoSEQ multiplex PCR; TCRdb's copy has only in-frame clones and lacks some. The table shows roughly 300,000 clones, with around 92% occurring only once. Sample: peripheral blood. This clonotype originated in a woman younger than 45 with COVID-19, enrolled during active disease.

CDR3 coding DNA: TGTGCCAGCAGCTACTATAGCGGGGGCCCCCAAGAGACCCAGTACTTC. Amino acid sequence: CASSYYSGGPQETQYF. This chain uses TRBV7-9 with TRBJ2-5; 9 positions match TRBD2. CDR3 size: 16 residues. The germline V gene encodes CDR1 SEHNR and CDR2 FQNEAQ (reference sequence). Unmatched junction bases numbered 7, after V lost 4 bases and J lost 1 base.